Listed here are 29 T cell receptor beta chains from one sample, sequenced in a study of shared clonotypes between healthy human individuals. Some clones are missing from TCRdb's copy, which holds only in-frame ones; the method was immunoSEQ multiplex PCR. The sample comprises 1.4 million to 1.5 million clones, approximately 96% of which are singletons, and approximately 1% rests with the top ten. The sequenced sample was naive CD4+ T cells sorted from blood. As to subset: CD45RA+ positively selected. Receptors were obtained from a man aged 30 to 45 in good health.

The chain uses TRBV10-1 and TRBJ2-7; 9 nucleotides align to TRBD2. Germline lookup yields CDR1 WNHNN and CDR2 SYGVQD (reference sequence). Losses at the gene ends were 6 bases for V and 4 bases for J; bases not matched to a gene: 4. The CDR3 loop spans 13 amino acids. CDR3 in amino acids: CASSQAGGYEQYF. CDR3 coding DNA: TGCGCCAGCAGCCAAGCGGGAGGTTACGAGCAGTACTTC.

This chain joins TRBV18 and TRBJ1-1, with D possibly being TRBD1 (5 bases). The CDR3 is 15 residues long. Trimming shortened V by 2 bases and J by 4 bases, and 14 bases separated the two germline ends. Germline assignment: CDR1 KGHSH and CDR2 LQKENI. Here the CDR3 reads CASSPNEDKITEAFF. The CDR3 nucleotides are TGTGCCAGCTCACCAAATGAGGACAAGATCACTGAAGCTTTCTTT.

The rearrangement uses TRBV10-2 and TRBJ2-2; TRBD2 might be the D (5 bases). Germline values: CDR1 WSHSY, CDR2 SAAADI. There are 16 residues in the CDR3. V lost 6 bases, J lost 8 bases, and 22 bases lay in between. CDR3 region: CASSALFLREPGELFF. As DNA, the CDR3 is TGCGCCAGCAGCGCGCTTTTCCTCCGGGAACCGGGGGAGCTGTTTTTT.

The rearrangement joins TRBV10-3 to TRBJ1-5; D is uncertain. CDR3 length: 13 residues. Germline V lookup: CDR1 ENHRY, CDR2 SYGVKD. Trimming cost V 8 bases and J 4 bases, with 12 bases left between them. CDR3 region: CAIAQEINQPQHF. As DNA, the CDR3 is TGTGCCATCGCGCAGGAGATAAATCAGCCCCAGCATTTT.

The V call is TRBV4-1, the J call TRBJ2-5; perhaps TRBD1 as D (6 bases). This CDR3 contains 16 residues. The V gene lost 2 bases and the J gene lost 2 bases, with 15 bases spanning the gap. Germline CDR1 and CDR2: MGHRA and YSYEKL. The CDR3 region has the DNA TGCGCCAGCAGCCAAATTTCTAGGACAGATCAAGAGACCCAGTACTTC. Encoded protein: CASSQISRTDQETQYF.

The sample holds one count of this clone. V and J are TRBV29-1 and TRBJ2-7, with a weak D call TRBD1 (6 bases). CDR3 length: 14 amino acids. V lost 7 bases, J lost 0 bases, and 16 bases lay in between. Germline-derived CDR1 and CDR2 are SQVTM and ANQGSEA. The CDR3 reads CSARQDPTSYEQYF. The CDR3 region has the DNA TGCAGCGCCAGACAGGACCCTACCTCCTACGAGCAGTACTTC.

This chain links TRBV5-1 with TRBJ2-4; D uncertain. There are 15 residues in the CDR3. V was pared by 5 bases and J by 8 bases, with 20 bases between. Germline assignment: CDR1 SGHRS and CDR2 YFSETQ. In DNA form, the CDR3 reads TGCGCCAGCAGTCCCATTGGTCCCGGTGTCGACATTCAGTACTTC. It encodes CASSPIGPGVDIQYF.

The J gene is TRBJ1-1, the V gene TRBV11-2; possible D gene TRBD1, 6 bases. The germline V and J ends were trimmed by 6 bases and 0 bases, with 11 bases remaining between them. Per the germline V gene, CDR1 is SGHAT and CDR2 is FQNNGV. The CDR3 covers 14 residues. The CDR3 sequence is CASRHTGMNTEAFF. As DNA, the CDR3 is TGTGCCAGCAGACATACAGGGATGAACACTGAAGCTTTCTTT.

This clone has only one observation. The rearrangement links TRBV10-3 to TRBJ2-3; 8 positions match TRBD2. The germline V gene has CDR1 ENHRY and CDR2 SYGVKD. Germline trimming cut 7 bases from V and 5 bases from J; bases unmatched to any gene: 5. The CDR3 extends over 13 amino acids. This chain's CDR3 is CAINPTSEDTQYF. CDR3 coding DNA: TGTGCCATCAACCCGACTAGCGAAGATACGCAGTATTTT.

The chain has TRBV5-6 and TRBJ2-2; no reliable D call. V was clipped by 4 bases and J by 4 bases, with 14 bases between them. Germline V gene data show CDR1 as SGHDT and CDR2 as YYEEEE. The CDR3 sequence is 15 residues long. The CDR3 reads CASSPLRSFTGELFF. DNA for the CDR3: TGTGCCAGCAGCCCCCTCAGGAGTTTCACCGGGGAGCTGTTTTTT.

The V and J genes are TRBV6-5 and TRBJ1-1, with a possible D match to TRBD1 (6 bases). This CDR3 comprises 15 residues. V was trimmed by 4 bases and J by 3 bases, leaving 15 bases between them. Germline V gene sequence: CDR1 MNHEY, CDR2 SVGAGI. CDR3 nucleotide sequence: TGTGCCAGCAGTTTTGGGGGGGCGCCGTACACTGAAGCTTTCTTT. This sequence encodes CASSFGGAPYTEAFF.

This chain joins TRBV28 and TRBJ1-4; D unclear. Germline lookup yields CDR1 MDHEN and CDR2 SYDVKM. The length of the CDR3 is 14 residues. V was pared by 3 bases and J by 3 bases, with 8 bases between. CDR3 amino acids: CASSLGSPNEKLFF. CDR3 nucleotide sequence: TGTGCCAGCAGTTTGGGAAGTCCTAATGAAAAACTGTTTTTT. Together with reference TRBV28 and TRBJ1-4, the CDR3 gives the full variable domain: DVKVTQSSRYLVKRTGEKVFLECVQDMDHENMFWYRQDPGLGLRLIYFSYDVKMKEKGDIPEGYSVSREKKERFSLILESASTNQTSMYLCASSLGSPNEKLFFGSGTQLSVL.

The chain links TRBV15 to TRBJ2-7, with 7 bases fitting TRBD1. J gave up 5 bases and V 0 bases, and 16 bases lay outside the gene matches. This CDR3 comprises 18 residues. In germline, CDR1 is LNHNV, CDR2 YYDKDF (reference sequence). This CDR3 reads CATSREEQGFSLSHEQYF. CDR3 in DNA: TGTGCCACCAGCAGAGAGGAACAGGGGTTTAGCTTGTCCCACGAGCAGTACTTC.

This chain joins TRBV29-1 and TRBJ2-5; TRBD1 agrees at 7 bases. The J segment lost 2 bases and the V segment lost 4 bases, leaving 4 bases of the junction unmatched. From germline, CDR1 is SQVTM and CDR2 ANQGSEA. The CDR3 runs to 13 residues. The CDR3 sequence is CSVGLGQQETQYF. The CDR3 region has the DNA TGCAGCGTTGGTTTGGGACAGCAAGAGACCCAGTACTTC.

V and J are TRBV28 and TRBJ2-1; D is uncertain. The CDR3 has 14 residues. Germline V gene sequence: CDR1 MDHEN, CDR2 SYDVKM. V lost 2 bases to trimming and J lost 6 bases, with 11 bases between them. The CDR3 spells CASSLPLQVNEQFF. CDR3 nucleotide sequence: TGTGCCAGCAGTTTACCCCTCCAAGTCAATGAGCAGTTCTTC.

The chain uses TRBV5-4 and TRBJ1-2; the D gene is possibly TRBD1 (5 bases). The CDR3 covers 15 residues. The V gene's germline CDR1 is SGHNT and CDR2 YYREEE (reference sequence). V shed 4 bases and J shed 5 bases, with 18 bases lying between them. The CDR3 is CASSPSGSGRYGYTF. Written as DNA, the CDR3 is TGTGCCAGCAGCCCGTCTGGGTCGGGACGGTATGGCTACACCTTC. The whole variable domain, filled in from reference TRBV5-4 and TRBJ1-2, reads ETGVTQSPTHLIKTRGQQVTLRCSSQSGHNTVSWYQQALGQGPQFIFQYYREEENGRGNFPPRFSGLQFPNYSSELNVNALELDDSALYLCASSPSGSGRYGYTFGSGTRLTVV.

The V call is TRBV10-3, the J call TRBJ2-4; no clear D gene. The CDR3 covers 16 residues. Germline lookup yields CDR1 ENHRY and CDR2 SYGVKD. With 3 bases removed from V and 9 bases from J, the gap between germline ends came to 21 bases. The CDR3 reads CAISDSYRATTSIQYF. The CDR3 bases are TGTGCCATCAGTGATTCATACCGGGCCACAACGAGCATTCAGTACTTC.

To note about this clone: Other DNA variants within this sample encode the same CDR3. The CDR3: CATSRARGEQYF. The DNA of the CDR3 is TGTGCCACCAGCAGAGCCCGGGGGGAGCAGTACTTC. The gene calls are TRBV15 and TRBJ2-7, with a tentative D call TRBD2 (6 bases). CDR1 is LNHNV, CDR2 YYDKDF, per germline (reference sequence). Trimming shortened V by 1 base and J by 7 bases, and 8 bases separated the two germline ends. The CDR3 spans 12 residues.

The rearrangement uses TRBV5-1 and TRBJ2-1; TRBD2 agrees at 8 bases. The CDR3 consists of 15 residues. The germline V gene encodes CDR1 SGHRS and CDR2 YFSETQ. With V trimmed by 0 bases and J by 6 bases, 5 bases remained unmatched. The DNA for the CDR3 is TGCGCCAGCAGCTTGGGAGCGGGAGTAACCAATGAGCAGTTCTTC. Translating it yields CASSLGAGVTNEQFF.

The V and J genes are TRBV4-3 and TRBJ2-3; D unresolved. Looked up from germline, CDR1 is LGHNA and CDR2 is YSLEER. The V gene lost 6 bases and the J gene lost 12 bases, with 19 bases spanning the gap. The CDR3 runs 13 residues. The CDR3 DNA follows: TGCGCCAGCAGGCTACGTGGCTCATCTCTACAGTATTTT. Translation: CASRLRGSSLQYF.

Written as DNA, the CDR3 is TGCGCCAGCAGCCAAGGGGGGTACCCTGGACCCGCCAATCAGCCCCAGCATTTT. Amino acid sequence: CASSQGGYPGPANQPQHF. The chain joins TRBV4-1 to TRBJ1-5, with D perhaps matching TRBD1 (5 bases). The V end lost 1 base, the J end lost 3 bases, and 19 bases lay between the germline ends. CDR1 is MGHRA, CDR2 YSYEKL, per germline. This CDR3 has 18 residues.

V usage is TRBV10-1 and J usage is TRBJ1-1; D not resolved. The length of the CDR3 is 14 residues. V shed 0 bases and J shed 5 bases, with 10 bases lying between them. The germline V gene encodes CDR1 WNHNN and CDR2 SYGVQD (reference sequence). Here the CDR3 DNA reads TGCGCCAGCAGTGAGTCCGGCCAGTGGACTGAAGCTTTCTTT. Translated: CASSESGQWTEAFF.

DNA for the CDR3: TGTGCCAGCAGCCCCCACAGGGGACCTTACGAGCAGTACTTC. This encodes CASSPHRGPYEQYF. The V gene is TRBV9, the J gene TRBJ2-7; 7 bases line up with TRBD1. The length of the CDR3 is 14 residues. Germline-derived CDR1 and CDR2 are SGDLS and YYNGEE. V trimming: 4 bases; J trimming: 4 bases; junction bases outside the gene matches: 8.

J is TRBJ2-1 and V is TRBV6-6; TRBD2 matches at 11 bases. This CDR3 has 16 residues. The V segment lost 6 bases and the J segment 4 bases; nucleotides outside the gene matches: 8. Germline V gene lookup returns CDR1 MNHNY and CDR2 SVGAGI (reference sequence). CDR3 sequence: CASRPSGRPEYNEQFF. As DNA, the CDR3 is TGTGCCAGCAGACCTAGCGGGAGGCCCGAATACAATGAGCAGTTCTTC.

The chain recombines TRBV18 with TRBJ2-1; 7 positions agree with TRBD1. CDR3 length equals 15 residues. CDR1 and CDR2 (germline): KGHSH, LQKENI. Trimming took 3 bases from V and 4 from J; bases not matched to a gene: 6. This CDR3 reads CASSPLGDRYNEQFF. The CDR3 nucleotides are TGTGCCAGCTCACCCCTGGGGGACAGATACAATGAGCAGTTCTTC.

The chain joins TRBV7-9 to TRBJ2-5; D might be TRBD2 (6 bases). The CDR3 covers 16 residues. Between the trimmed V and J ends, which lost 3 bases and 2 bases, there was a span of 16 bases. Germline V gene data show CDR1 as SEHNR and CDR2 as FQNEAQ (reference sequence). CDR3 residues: CASSFTGTAEQETQYF. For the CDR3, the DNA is TGTGCCAGCAGCTTCACTGGGACTGCCGAACAAGAGACCCAGTACTTC. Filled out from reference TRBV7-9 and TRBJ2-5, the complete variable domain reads DTGVSQNPRHKITKRGQNVTFRCDPISEHNRLYWYRQTLGQGPEFLTYFQNEAQLEKSRLLSDRFSAERPKGSFSTLEIQRTEQGDSAMYLCASSFTGTAEQETQYFGPGTRLLVL.

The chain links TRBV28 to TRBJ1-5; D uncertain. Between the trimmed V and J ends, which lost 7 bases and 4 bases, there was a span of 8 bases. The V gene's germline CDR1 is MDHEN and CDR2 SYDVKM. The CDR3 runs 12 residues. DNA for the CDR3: TGTGCCAGCACCTTCCTTAATCAGCCCCAGCATTTT. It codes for CASTFLNQPQHF.

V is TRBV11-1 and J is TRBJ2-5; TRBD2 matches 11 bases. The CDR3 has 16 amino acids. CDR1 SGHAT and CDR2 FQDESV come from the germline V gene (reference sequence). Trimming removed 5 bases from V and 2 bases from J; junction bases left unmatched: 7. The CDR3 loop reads CASSAIAGGFQETQYF. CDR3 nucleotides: TGTGCCAGCAGCGCGATAGCGGGAGGGTTTCAAGAGACCCAGTACTTC.

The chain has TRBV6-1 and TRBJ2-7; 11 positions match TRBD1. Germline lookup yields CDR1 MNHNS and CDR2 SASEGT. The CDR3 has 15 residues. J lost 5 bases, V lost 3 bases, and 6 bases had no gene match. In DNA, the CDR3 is TGTGCCAGCAGTGACTGGACAGGGGGCGGGGACGAGCAGTACTTC. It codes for CASSDWTGGGDEQYF.